Presented here are 26 T cell receptor beta chains from one specimen sequenced in a study of shared clonotypes between healthy human individuals. CD45RO-negative cells were positively selected for CCR7, leaving out terminally differentiated effector memory CD45RA+ cells. Using immunoSEQ multiplex PCR, the repertoire was profiled, and TCRdb retains in-frame clones only, with some absent. The table lists about 2 million clones, about 95% of them singletons. The source material was naive CD8+ T cells sorted from blood. These receptors came from a man aged 18-30 years in good health.

The V call is TRBV2, the J call TRBJ1-4; possible D gene TRBD1, 6 bases. V lost 4 bases, J lost 8 bases, and 11 bases lay in between. Per the germline V gene, CDR1 is SNHLY and CDR2 is FYNNEI. CDR3 size: 13 residues. The CDR3 here is CASSAGQREKLFF. The DNA of the CDR3 is TGTGCCAGCAGTGCGGGACAAAGGGAAAAACTGTTTTTT.

This rearrangement joins TRBV9 to TRBJ1-6; TRBD1 aligns across 7 bases. Trimming removed 3 bases from V and 5 bases from J; junction bases left unmatched: 5. Germline V gene sequence: CDR1 SGDLS, CDR2 YYNGEE. The CDR3 runs 15 residues. The DNA for the CDR3 is TGTGCCAGCAGCGGAGGGACAGAACATAATTCACCCCTCCACTTT. Translating it yields CASSGGTEHNSPLHF.

V is TRBV4-1 and J is TRBJ2-3; no reliable D call. There are 16 residues in the CDR3. The V gene's germline CDR1 is MGHRA and CDR2 YSYEKL. V lost 1 base and J 4 bases, leaving 15 bases between the germline ends. CDR3 sequence: CASSQVLEVYADTQYF. The CDR3 DNA sequence: TGCGCCAGCAGCCAAGTCTTGGAAGTGTACGCAGATACGCAGTATTTT.

The rearrangement links TRBV30 to TRBJ1-1, with no clear D. The V gene's germline CDR1 is GTSNPN and CDR2 SVGIG (reference sequence). Trimming cost V 3 bases and J 0 bases, with 8 bases left between them. The CDR3 has 13 residues. CDR3 in amino acids: CAWRALMNTEAFF. In DNA form, the CDR3 reads TGTGCCTGGAGGGCGCTGATGAACACTGAAGCTTTCTTT.

Remarks on this clone: The identical CDR3 is also encoded by other nucleotide sequences in the sample. V and J are TRBV30 and TRBJ2-1; 11 bases map to TRBD2. The CDR3 is 14 residues long. The germline V gene has CDR1 GTSNPN and CDR2 SVGIG (reference sequence). The ends lost 0 bases at V and 6 bases at J; junction bases unmatched: 1. Written as DNA, the CDR3 is TGTGCCTGGAGTGTACTAGCGGGAGTCAATGAGCAGTTCTTC. It is translated as CAWSVLAGVNEQFF.

This clone was recorded only once. Other nucleotide sequences from this sample produce the same CDR3. The chain recombines TRBV7-8 with TRBJ2-1, with 9 bases lining up with TRBD2. After removal of 0 bases from V and 0 bases from J, the junction contained 6 bases not matched to a gene. Germline lookup yields CDR1 SGHVS and CDR2 FQNEAQ. This CDR3 contains 18 residues. In DNA, the CDR3 is TGTGCCAGCAGCTTAGCCCTAGCGGGATCGAGCTCCTACAATGAGCAGTTCTTC. This encodes CASSLALAGSSSYNEQFF.

This chain connects TRBV5-8 to TRBJ1-5, with 10 nucleotides matching TRBD1. This CDR3 has 15 residues. Germline CDR1 is SGHTS and CDR2 is YDEGEE. V lost 3 bases to trimming and J lost 6 bases; unmatched junction nucleotides: 6. This CDR3 reads CASSWGTGAPQPQHF. The CDR3 DNA is TGTGCCAGCAGCTGGGGGACAGGGGCACCTCAGCCCCAGCATTTT.

The chain has TRBV4-1 and TRBJ2-7; 14 bases fit TRBD2. Germline assignment: CDR1 MGHRA and CDR2 YSYEKL. Losses at the gene ends were 1 base for V and 2 bases for J; bases not matched to a gene: 4. The CDR3 totals 17 residues. This chain's CDR3 is CASSQGTSGRPTYEQYF. CDR3 sequence (DNA): TGCGCCAGCAGCCAAGGGACTAGCGGGAGGCCTACCTACGAGCAGTACTTC.

V usage is TRBV27 and J usage is TRBJ2-2, with D hard to call. Germline CDR1 is MNHEY and CDR2 is SMNVEV (reference sequence). This CDR3 spans 14 amino acids. The V end lost 5 bases, the J end lost 7 bases, and 14 bases lay between the germline ends. The CDR3 region is CASSNSPDFGELFF. In DNA form, the CDR3 reads TGTGCCAGCAGTAACTCTCCTGACTTCGGGGAGCTGTTTTTT.

The chain joins TRBV6-4 to TRBJ2-2, with 12 bases lining up with TRBD2. Germline CDR1 MRHNA, CDR2 SNTAGT. There are 16 residues in the CDR3. V was pared by 3 bases and J by 5 bases, with 4 bases of the junction left unmatched. DNA of the CDR3: TGTGCCAGCAGTGAACTAGCGGGAGGAACTACCGGGGAGCTGTTTTTT. Protein: CASSELAGGTTGELFF.

The chain links TRBV7-9 to TRBJ2-7, with 7 bases identical to TRBD2. This CDR3 has 15 residues. CDR1 is SEHNR and CDR2 is FQNEAQ in the germline V gene (reference sequence). V shed 0 bases and J 3 bases; nucleotides not matched to a gene: 5. CDR3 region: CASSLAGGSVYEQYF. The CDR3 DNA is TGTGCCAGCAGCTTAGCGGGAGGGTCAGTCTACGAGCAGTACTTC.

The J gene is TRBJ1-2, the V gene TRBV5-4; tentative D call: TRBD1 (6 bases). Germline V gene data show CDR1 as SGHNT and CDR2 as YYREEE (reference sequence). The CDR3 has 17 amino acids. Trimming pared 0 bases from V and 0 bases from J, leaving 15 bases between. The CDR3 coding sequence is TGTGCCAGCAGCTTGGTCGGGCAGGGGCCAGCTAACTATGGCTACACCTTC. Its translation is CASSLVGQGPANYGYTF.

The chain carries TRBV28 and TRBJ2-7; D may correspond to TRBD1 or TRBD2 (6 bases each). Germline lookup yields CDR1 MDHEN and CDR2 SYDVKM. The ends were cut back, 6 bases at V and 5 bases at J, with 17 bases in the middle. The CDR3 totals 14 residues. The CDR3 sequence: CASSHPTGGHEQYF. The CDR3, as DNA: TGTGCCAGCAGCCACCCCACCGGGGGCCACGAGCAGTACTTC.

The chain recombines TRBV7-9 with TRBJ1-1, with D hard to call. Between the trimmed V and J ends, which lost 5 bases and 0 bases, there was a span of 13 bases. Per germline, CDR1 SEHNR and CDR2 FQNEAQ (reference sequence). The CDR3 length is 15 residues. DNA for the CDR3: TGTGCCAGCAGCGGGAGATTAGATCTGAACACTGAAGCTTTCTTT. Its protein is CASSGRLDLNTEAFF.

This rearrangement joins TRBV6-5 to TRBJ2-2; D perhaps matches TRBD2 (5 bases). V lost 7 bases to trimming and J lost 1 base, with 13 bases between them. The CDR3 is made up of 15 amino acids. Germline V CDR1 and CDR2: MNHEY, SVGAGI. The CDR3 is CASTEEDQNTGELFF. CDR3 DNA: TGTGCCAGCACAGAGGAGGATCAGAACACCGGGGAGCTGTTTTTT.

V is TRBV7-9 and J is TRBJ1-1; D gene ambiguous. CDR1 and CDR2 (germline): SEHNR, FQNEAQ (reference sequence). V was shortened by 6 bases and J by 8 bases, with 10 bases between the two germline ends. This CDR3 is 11 amino acids long. CDR3 in amino acids: CASRDASEAFF. The CDR3 DNA is TGTGCCAGCAGGGATGCATCGGAAGCTTTCTTT.

This clone was seen more than once but under ten times. Other nucleotide sequences in the sample specify the same CDR3. The rearrangement uses TRBV9 and TRBJ2-2, with D perhaps TRBD1 (5 bases). Germline CDR1 SGDLS, CDR2 YYNGEE. CDR3 length equals 13 residues. V was clipped by 0 bases and J by 5 bases, with 5 bases between them. The CDR3, as DNA: TGTGCCAGCAGCGTAGAGGGGACCGGGGAGCTGTTTTTT. It specifies CASSVEGTGELFF.

The chain links TRBV30 to TRBJ2-1; D gene unclear. The germline V and J ends were trimmed by 2 bases and 3 bases, with 14 bases remaining between them. Germline CDR1 is GTSNPN and CDR2 is SVGIG (reference sequence). The CDR3 consists of 15 residues. In nucleotides, the CDR3 is TGTGCCTGGAGTTTCCCGACTGGATTCTACAATGAGCAGTTCTTC. This gives the protein CAWSFPTGFYNEQFF. Looking up the rest from reference TRBV30 and TRBJ2-1 gives the full variable domain: SQTIHQWPATLVQPVGSPLSLECTVEGTSNPNLYWYRQAAGRGLQLLFYSVGIGQISSEVPQNLSASRPQDRQFILSSKKLLLSDSGFYLCAWSFPTGFYNEQFFGPGTRLTVL.

The chain combines TRBV6-1 with TRBJ1-1, with D possibly TRBD1 on 5 matching bases. The CDR3 has 14 residues. From germline, CDR1 is MNHNS and CDR2 SASEGT. Trimming stripped 11 bases from V and 2 bases from J, with 18 bases between. The CDR3: CAATRGGENTEAFF. The CDR3 nucleotides read TGTGCCGCAACACGGGGAGGGGAAAACACTGAAGCTTTCTTT.

V gene TRBV4-1 combines with J gene TRBJ1-6; weak D call: TRBD1 (6 bases). The CDR3 length is 18 residues. V dropped 1 base and J dropped 0 bases, with 13 bases sitting between them. Germline V gives CDR1 MGHRA, CDR2 YSYEKL. CDR3 sequence: CASSQGQAASSYNSPLHF. Here the CDR3 DNA reads TGCGCCAGCAGCCAAGGACAGGCCGCAAGCTCCTATAATTCACCCCTCCACTTT.

In its sample, this clone was seen once. V usage is TRBV13 and J usage is TRBJ2-1, with no clear D. Germline assignment: CDR1 PRHDT and CDR2 FYEKMQ (reference sequence). The length of the CDR3 is 14 residues. V dropped 5 bases and J dropped 9 bases, with 17 bases sitting between them. The CDR3 here is CASSIPDRSPEQFF. CDR3 sequence (DNA): TGTGCCAGCAGCATACCCGACCGATCGCCTGAGCAGTTCTTC. Supplemented by reference TRBV13 and TRBJ2-1, the full variable domain reads AAGVIQSPRHLIKEKRETATLKCYPIPRHDTVYWYQQGPGQDPQFLISFYEKMQSDKGSIPDRFSAQQFSDYHSELNMSSLELGDSALYFCASSIPDRSPEQFFGPGTRLTVL.

The chain recombines TRBV9 with TRBJ2-3; 7 bases map to TRBD1. The V gene end was trimmed by 0 bases and the J gene end by 6 bases; junction bases not matched to a gene: 13. The V gene's germline CDR1 is SGDLS and CDR2 YYNGEE. This CDR3 is built from 17 residues. The CDR3 region has the DNA TGTGCCAGCAGCGTAGAGACAGGGACAGCGACCTCTGATACGCAGTATTTT. It yields the protein CASSVETGTATSDTQYF.

The gene calls are TRBV7-9 and TRBJ2-5, with D unresolved. V was cut by 1 base and J by 4 bases, with 13 bases left in between. The length of the CDR3 is 15 residues. Germline V CDR1 and CDR2: SEHNR, FQNEAQ (reference sequence). As DNA, the CDR3 is TGTGCCAGCAGCTTAGTCCAGAGTCAGACAGAGACCCAGTACTTC. Translated, it gives CASSLVQSQTETQYF.

The V and J genes are TRBV11-2 and TRBJ2-3; D not resolved. Germline CDR1 reads SGHAT; CDR2 reads FQNNGV. The germline V and J ends were trimmed by 1 base and 6 bases, with 20 bases remaining between them. This CDR3 has 17 amino acids. The CDR3 loop is CASSLAGALSLLDTQYF. The CDR3 DNA sequence: TGTGCCAGCAGCTTAGCTGGCGCGCTCTCCCTTTTGGATACGCAGTATTTT.

The chain combines TRBV7-6 with TRBJ2-3; D is unclear. Germline CDR1 is SGHVS and CDR2 is FNYEAQ. This CDR3 has 14 residues. Between the trimmed V and J ends, which lost 4 bases and 5 bases, there was a span of 13 bases. Here the CDR3 DNA reads TGTGCCAGCAGCTCCCCTCAGAGTTTAGATACGCAGTATTTT. It encodes CASSSPQSLDTQYF.

The chain has TRBV2 and TRBJ2-3, with D tentatively TRBD1 (6 bases). The V and J ends lost 9 bases and 7 bases respectively, with 20 bases between them. The CDR3 sequence is 14 residues long. The germline V gene has CDR1 SNHLY and CDR2 FYNNEI. This chain's CDR3 is CASGGQGSQNTQYF. The CDR3, as DNA: TGTGCCAGTGGTGGGCAGGGGAGCCAGAATACGCAGTATTTT.